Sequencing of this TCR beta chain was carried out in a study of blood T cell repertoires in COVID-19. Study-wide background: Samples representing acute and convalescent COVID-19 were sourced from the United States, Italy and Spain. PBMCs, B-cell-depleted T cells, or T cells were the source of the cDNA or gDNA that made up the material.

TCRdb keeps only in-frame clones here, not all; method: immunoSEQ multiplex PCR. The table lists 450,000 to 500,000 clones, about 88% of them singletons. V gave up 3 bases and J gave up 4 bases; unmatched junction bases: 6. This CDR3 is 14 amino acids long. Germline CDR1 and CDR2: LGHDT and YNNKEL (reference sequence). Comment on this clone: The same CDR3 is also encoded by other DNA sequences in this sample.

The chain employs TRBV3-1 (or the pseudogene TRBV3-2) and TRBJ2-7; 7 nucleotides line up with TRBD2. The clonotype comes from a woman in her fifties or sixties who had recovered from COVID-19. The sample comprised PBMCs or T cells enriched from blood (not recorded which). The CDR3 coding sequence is TGTGCCAGCAGCCAGGGAGGGCAGCGATACGAGCAGTACTTC. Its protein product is CASSQGGQRYEQYF.